This TCR beta chain was captured by sequencing in a study of control samples from healthy donors and cancer patients. The CDR3 is 17 amino acids. V lost 0 bases to trimming and J lost 8 bases; unmatched junction nucleotides: 11. In germline, CDR1 is MGHRA, CDR2 YSYEKL. Profiling relied on immunoSEQ multiplex PCR, and the TCRdb table lists in-frame clones only, not all of them. The table lists 80,000 or so clones, roughly 94% of them singletons. The TCR sequence derives from a woman between 40 and 55 years old in good health. The sequencing sample was made of blood. This rearrangement joins TRBV4-1 to TRBJ2-1; 9 bases match TRBD2. CDR3 coding DNA: TGCGCCAGCAGCCAAGATTTCTTGGCGGGGGGGCGTGATGAGCAGTTCTTC. This sequence encodes CASSQDFLAGGRDEQFF.